This TCR beta chain was recorded in a study of response to subunit inactivated influenza vaccine. General observations from the study: Authors proposed each seasonal influenza vaccination draws in few new T cells.

This clonotype was picked up a small number of times. The antigen is unknown. Unmatched junction bases numbered 16, after V lost 5 bases and J lost 2 bases. The CDR3 has 18 residues. TCRdb itself ran the RT-PCR reads through MiXCR, one entry per CDR3 protein. The table shows over 150,000 distinct CDR3 sequences, with around 9% occurring only once. This clonotype originated in a man aged 50-60 years who received an inactivated influenza vaccine. J is TRBJ1-2 and V is TRBV12-3 or TRBV12-4; TRBD1 matches at 8 bases. This sample comprised non-naive T cells sorted from PBMCs, obtained on the day of vaccination. The CDR3 is CASSHRLRQGALNYGYTF. The CDR3 bases are TGTGCCAGCAGTCATCGTCTACGGCAGGGGGCTTTGAACTATGGCTACACCTTC.